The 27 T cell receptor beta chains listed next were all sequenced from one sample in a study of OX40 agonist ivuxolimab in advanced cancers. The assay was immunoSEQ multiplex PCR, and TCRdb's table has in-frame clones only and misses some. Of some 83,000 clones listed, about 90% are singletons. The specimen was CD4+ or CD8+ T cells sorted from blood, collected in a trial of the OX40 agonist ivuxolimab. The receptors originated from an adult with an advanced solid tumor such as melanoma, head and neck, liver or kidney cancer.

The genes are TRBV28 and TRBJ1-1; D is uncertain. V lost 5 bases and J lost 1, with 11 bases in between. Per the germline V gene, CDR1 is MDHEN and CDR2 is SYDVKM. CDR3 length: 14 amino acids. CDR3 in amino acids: CASSPRRKNTEAFF. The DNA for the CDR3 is TGTGCCAGCAGTCCCCGCAGGAAGAACACTGAAGCTTTCTTT.

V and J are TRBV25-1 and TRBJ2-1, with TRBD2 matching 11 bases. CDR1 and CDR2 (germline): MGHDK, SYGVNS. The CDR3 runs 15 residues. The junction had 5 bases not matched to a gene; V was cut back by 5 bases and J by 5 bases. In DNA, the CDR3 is TGTGCCAGCAGTACCGGGACTAGCGGTGACAATGAGCAGTTCTTC. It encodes CASSTGTSGDNEQFF. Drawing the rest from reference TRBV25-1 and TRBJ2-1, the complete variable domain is EADIYQTPRYLVIGTGKKITLECSQTMGHDKMYWYQQDPGMELHLIHYSYGVNSTEKGDLSSESTVSRIRTEHFPLTLESARPSHTSQYLCASSTGTSGDNEQFFGPGTRLTVL.

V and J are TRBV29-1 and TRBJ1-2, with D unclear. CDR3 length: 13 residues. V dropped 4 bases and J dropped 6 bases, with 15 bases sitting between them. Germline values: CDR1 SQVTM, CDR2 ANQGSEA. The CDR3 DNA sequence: TGCAGCGTTGTTTCAGGAGGGCACAATGGCTACACCTTC. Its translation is CSVVSGGHNGYTF.

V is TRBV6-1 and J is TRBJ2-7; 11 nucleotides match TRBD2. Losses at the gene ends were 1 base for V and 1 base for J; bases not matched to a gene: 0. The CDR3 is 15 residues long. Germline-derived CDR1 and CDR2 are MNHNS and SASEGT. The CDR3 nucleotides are TGTGCCAGCAGTGAAGGACTAGCGGGATCCTACGAGCAGTACGTC. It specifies CASSEGLAGSYEQYV.

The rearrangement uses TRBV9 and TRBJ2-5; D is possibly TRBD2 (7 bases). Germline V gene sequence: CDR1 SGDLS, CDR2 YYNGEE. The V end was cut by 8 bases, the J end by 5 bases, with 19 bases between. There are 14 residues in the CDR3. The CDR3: CASCPGGPLETQYF. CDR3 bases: TGTGCCAGTTGCCCCGGGGGGCCATTGGAGACCCAGTACTTC.

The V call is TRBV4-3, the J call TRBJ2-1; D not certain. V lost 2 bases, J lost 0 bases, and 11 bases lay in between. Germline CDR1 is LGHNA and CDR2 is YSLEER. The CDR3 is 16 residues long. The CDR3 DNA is TGCGCCAGCAGCCAACATGCACAAAGCTCCTACAATGAGCAGTTCTTC. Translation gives CASSQHAQSSYNEQFF.

The CDR3 is CASSLELASTDTQYF. In DNA form, the CDR3 reads TGTGCCAGCAGTTTAGAGCTAGCAAGCACAGATACGCAGTATTTT. V gene TRBV27 combines with J gene TRBJ2-3, with D tentatively TRBD2 (5 bases). Trimming pared 2 bases from V and 0 bases from J, leaving 9 bases between. CDR1 and CDR2 (germline): MNHEY, SMNVEV (reference sequence). This CDR3 contains 15 residues.

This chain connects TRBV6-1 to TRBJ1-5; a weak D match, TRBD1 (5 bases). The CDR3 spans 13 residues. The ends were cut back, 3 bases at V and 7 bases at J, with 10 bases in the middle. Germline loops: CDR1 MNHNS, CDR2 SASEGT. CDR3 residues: CASSDGGRQPQHF. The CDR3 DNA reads TGTGCCAGCAGTGATGGGGGGAGGCAGCCCCAGCATTTT.

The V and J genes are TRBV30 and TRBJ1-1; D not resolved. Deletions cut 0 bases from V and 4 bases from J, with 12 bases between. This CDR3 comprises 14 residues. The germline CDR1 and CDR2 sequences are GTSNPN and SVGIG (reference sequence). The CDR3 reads CAWSVEERTTEAFF. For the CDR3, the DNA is TGTGCCTGGAGTGTAGAAGAGAGGACCACTGAAGCTTTCTTT. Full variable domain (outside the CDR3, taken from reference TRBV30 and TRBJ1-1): SQTIHQWPATLVQPVGSPLSLECTVEGTSNPNLYWYRQAAGRGLQLLFYSVGIGQISSEVPQNLSASRPQDRQFILSSKKLLLSDSGFYLCAWSVEERTTEAFFGQGTRLTVV.

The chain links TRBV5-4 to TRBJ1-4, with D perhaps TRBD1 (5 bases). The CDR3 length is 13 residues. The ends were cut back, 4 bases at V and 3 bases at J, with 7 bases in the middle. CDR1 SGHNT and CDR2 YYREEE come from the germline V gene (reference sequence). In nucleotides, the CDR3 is TGTGCCAGCAGCGGGGGATCTAATGAAAAACTGTTTTTT. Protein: CASSGGSNEKLFF.

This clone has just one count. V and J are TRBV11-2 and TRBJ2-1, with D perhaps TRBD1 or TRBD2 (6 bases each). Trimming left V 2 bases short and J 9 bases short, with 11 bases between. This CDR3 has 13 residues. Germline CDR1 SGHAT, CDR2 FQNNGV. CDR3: CASSLPGAIEQFF. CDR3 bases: TGTGCCAGCAGCTTACCGGGGGCCATTGAGCAGTTCTTC.

CDR3: CASSRSGSPGGELFF. The CDR3 nucleotides are TGTGCCAGCAGCCGAAGCGGGAGCCCCGGCGGGGAGCTGTTTTTT. The chain carries TRBV9 and TRBJ2-2; 8 nucleotides line up with TRBD2. Unmatched junction bases numbered 9, after V lost 4 bases and J lost 7 bases. Germline V gives CDR1 SGDLS, CDR2 YYNGEE. The CDR3 has 15 amino acids.

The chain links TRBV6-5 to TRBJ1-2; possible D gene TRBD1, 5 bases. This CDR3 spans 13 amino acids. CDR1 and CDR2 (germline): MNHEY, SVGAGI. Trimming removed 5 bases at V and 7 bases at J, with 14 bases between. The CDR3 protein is CASSNGTFGGYTF. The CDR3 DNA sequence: TGTGCCAGCAGTAACGGGACTTTTGGTGGCTACACCTTC.

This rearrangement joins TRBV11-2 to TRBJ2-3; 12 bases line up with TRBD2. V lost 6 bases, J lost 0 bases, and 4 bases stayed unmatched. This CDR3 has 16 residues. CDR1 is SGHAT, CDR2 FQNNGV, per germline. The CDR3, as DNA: TGTGCCAGCAGAGGACTAGCGGGGCTAAGCACAGATACGCAGTATTTT. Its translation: CASRGLAGLSTDTQYF.

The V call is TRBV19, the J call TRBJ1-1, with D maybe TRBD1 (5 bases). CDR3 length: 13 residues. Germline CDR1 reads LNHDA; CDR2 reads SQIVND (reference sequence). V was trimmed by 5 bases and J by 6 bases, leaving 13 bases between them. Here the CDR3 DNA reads TGTGCCAGTAGTTTAGGGGCGCGCCCTGAAGCTTTCTTT. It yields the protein CASSLGARPEAFF.

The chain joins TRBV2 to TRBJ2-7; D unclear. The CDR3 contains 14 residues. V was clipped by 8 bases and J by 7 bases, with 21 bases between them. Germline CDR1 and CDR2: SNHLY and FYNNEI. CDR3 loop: CASLLRAQGREQYF. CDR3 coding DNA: TGTGCCAGCCTGCTTCGGGCCCAAGGGCGGGAGCAGTACTTC.

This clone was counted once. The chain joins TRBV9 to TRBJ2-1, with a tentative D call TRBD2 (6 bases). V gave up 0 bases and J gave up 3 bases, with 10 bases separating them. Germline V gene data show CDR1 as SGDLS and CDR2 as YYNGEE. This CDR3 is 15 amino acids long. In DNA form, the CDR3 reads TGTGCCAGCAGCGTAGTGGCTAGCGTCTACAATGAGCAGTTCTTC. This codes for CASSVVASVYNEQFF.

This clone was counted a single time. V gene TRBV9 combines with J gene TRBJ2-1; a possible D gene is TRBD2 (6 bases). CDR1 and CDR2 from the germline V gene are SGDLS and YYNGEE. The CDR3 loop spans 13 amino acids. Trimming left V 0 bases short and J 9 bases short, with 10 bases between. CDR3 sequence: CASSVDGTGEQFF. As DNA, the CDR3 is TGTGCCAGCAGCGTAGACGGGACTGGTGAGCAGTTCTTC.

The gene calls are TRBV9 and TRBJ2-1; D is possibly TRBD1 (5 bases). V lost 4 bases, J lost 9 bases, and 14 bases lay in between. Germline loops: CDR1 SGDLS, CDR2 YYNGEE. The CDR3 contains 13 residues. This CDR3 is CASSRTTLGEQFF. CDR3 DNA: TGTGCCAGCAGCCGGACAACCCTCGGTGAGCAGTTCTTC.

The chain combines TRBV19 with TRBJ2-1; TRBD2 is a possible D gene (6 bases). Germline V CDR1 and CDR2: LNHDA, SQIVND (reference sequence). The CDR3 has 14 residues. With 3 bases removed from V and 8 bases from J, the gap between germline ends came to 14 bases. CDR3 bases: TGTGCCAGTAGTATGGTCGGGGGACTGGATGAGCAGTTCTTC. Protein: CASSMVGGLDEQFF.

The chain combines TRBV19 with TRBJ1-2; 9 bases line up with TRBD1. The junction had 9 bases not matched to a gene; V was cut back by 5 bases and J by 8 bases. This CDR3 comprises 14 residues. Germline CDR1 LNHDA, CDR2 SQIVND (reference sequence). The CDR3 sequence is CASSVGRTGEGYTF. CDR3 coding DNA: TGTGCCAGTAGTGTAGGACGGACAGGGGAAGGCTACACCTTC. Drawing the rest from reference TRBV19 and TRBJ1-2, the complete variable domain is DGGITQSPKYLFRKEGQNVTLSCEQNLNHDAMYWYRQDPGQGLRLIYYSQIVNDFQKGDIAEGYSVSREKKESFPLTVTSAQKNPTAFYLCASSVGRTGEGYTFGSGTRLTVV.

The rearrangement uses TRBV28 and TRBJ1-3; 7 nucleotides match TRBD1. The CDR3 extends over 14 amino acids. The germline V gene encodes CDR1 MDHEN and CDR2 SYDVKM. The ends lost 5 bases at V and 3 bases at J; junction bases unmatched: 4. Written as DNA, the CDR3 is TGTGCCAGCAGTACAGGGGCGGGTGGAAACACCATATATTTT. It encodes CASSTGAGGNTIYF.

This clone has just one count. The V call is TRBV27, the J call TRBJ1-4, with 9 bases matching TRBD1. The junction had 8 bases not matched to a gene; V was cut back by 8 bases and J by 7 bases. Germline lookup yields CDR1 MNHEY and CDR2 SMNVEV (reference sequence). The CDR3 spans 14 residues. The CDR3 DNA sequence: TGTGCCAGCGGACAGAACAGGGGGCCTGAAAAACTGTTTTTT. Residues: CASGQNRGPEKLFF.

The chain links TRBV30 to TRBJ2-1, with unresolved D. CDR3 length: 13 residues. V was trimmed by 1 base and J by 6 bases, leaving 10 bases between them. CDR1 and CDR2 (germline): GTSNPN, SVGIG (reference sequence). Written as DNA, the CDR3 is TGTGCCTGGAGTGGGATGAACAGCAATGAGCAGTTCTTC. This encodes CAWSGMNSNEQFF.

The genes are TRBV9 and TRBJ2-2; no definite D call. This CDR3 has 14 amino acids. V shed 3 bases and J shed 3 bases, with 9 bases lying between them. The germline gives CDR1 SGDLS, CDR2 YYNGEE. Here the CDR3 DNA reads TGTGCCAGCAGCGCGTACTACGACACCGGGGAGCTGTTTTTT. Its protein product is CASSAYYDTGELFF.

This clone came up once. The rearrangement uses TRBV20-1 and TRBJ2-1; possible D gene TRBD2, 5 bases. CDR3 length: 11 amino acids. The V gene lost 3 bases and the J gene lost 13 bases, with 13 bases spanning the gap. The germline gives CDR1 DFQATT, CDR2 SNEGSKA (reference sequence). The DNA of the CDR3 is TGCAGTGCTAGGCGGGTAACGGAACAGTTCTTC. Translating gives CSARRVTEQFF.

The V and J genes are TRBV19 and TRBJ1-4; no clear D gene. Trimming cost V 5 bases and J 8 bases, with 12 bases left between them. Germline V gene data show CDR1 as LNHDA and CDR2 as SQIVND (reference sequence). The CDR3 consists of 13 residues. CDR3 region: CASSGRTYEKLFF. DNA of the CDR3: TGTGCCAGTAGTGGTCGGACTTACGAAAAACTGTTTTTT.